This TCR beta chain was sequenced during a study of blood T cell repertoires in COVID-19. Study background: Acute-phase and convalescent COVID-19 samples originated in the United States, Italy and Spain. T cells, B-cell-depleted T cells, or PBMCs provided the cDNA or gDNA that served as material.

Under the authors' procedure: From reference gene primer amplification, estimates of nucleated cell counts were derived. TCRdb keeps only in-frame clones here, not all; method: immunoSEQ multiplex PCR. The V and J calls and the clone size are those of that table, but D and trimming were determined from the DNA. The sample contains fewer than 350,000 clones, roughly 88% of which appear only once. The clonotype originates from a man between 18 and 29 years old with active or convalescent COVID-19. The sequenced sample consisted of peripheral blood.

CDR3 residues: CASSIAAGMNTEAFF. CDR3 bases: TGTGCCAGTAGTATAGCTGCAGGGATGAACACTGAAGCTTTCTTT. V and J are TRBV19 and TRBJ1-1; tentative D call: TRBD1 (5 bases). V lost 1 base, J lost 0 bases, and 9 bases lay in between. CDR3 length: 15 residues. Germline V CDR1 and CDR2: LNHDA, SQIVND (reference sequence).